These T cell receptor beta chains were read from a single sample in a study of CD8 T cells in Susac syndrome. MiXCR, applied by TCRdb to the immunoSEQ multiplex PCR reads, yields one record per CDR3 protein. The repertoire holds about 160,000 distinct CDR3 sequences, with approximately 90% as singletons. Sequenced input: CD4+ T cells from PBMCs. These receptors originate from a human donor in good health. Each CDR3 is given with its conserved first and last residue. D genes are given only for firm matches. Some rows mark clone size as missing; the rest say once, few, many or name a class of expanded clone.

.	.	TRBV9	TRBJ2-2	TGTGCCAGCAGCGTAGAAGTGAACACCGGGGAGCTGTTTTTT	CASSVEVNTGELFF
TRBD2	.	TRBV24-1	TRBJ2-2	TGTGCCACCAGTGAGGCTAGCGGGAGGGCCGCCGGGGAGCTGTTTTTT	CATSEASGRAAGELFF
TRBD1	.	TRBV4-2	TRBJ1-1	TGTGCCAGCAGCTTCCGACAGGGAGAGGAAGCTTTCTTT	CASSFRQGEEAFF
TRBD1	.	TRBV10-3	TRBJ1-4	TGTGCCATCAGTGAGCAGGGGGCTGAAAAACTGTTTTTT	CAISEQGAEKLFF
.	.	TRBV9	TRBJ2-5	TGTGCCAGCAGCGTAGCCCAAGGGGTTAAGGAGACCCAGTACTTC	CASSVAQGVKETQYF
.	.	TRBV20-1	TRBJ2-1	TGCAGTGCTAGCAGGTTAGCGCGATTATACAATGAGCAGTTCTTC	CSASRLARLYNEQFF
TRBD1	.	TRBV6-5	TRBJ1-6	TGTGCCAGCAGCCCGATTAGGACAGGGGTTTCACCCCTCCACTTT	CASSPIRTGVSPLHF
.	few	TRBV7-9	TRBJ1-1	TGTGCCAGCAGCTTAGTGGGTAACACTGAAGCTTTCTTT	CASSLVGNTEAFF
TRBD1	.	TRBV20-1	TRBJ1-5	TGCAGTGCTAGGACCACGACAGGGAGCAATCAGCCCCAGCATTTT	CSARTTTGSNQPQHF
TRBD2	once	TRBV29-1	TRBJ2-1	TGCAGCGTTGGACTAGCGGGGAGCTCCTACAATGAGCAGTTCTTC	CSVGLAGSSYNEQFF